A single sample gave rise to the 25 T cell receptor beta chains below, sequenced in a study of OX40 agonist ivuxolimab in advanced cancers. The assay was immunoSEQ multiplex PCR, and TCRdb's table has in-frame clones only and misses some. The sample shows 65,000 to 75,000 clones, more than 75% of them seen only once. The sequences come from CD4+ or CD8+ T cells sorted from blood, collected in a trial of the OX40 agonist ivuxolimab. These receptors all stem from an adult with an advanced solid tumor such as melanoma, head and neck, liver or kidney cancer.

The gene calls are TRBV7-9 and TRBJ2-3; D is uncertain. CDR3 length equals 14 residues. V was cut by 2 bases and J by 2 bases, with 8 bases left in between. Germline loops: CDR1 SEHNR, CDR2 FQNEAQ (reference sequence). The CDR3, as DNA: TGTGCCAGCAGCTTACCCCCCAACACAGATACGCAGTATTTT. Protein: CASSLPPNTDTQYF.

The chain carries TRBV20-1 and TRBJ2-7; D is perhaps TRBD2 (6 bases). This CDR3 comprises 11 residues. Germline CDR1 and CDR2: DFQATT and SNEGSKA (reference sequence). V was trimmed by 1 base and J by 7 bases, leaving 8 bases between them. The CDR3 DNA reads TGCAGTGCTAGAGTCGGGGGTGAGCAGTACTTC. Translation: CSARVGGEQYF.

V is TRBV7-2 and J is TRBJ1-1; D gene uncertain. This CDR3 comprises 14 residues. Germline CDR1 is SGHTA and CDR2 is FQGNSA. V was cut by 1 base and J by 1 base, with 7 bases left in between. CDR3 DNA sequence: TGTGCCAGCAGCTTAGACGTGTGGAACACTGAAGCTTTCTTT. Translation gives CASSLDVWNTEAFF.

This clone appeared a single time. This chain uses TRBV18 with TRBJ1-1; D gene ambiguous. Trimming took 9 bases from V and 2 from J, leaving 10 bases between them. Germline V CDR1 and CDR2: KGHSH, LQKENI. The CDR3 covers 12 residues. As DNA, the CDR3 is TGTGCCAGTCAGAGAGCAAACACTGAAGCTTTCTTT. It codes for CASQRANTEAFF.

Note on this clone: Additional DNA sequences in this sample encode the identical CDR3. The genes are TRBV10-3 and TRBJ2-5; 10 nucleotides agree with TRBD2. The V segment lost 10 bases and the J segment 4 bases; nucleotides outside the gene matches: 6. CDR3 length equals 13 residues. Germline loops: CDR1 ENHRY, CDR2 SYGVKD. Here the CDR3 DNA reads TGTGCCACCAGCGGGAGGGCCGGAGAGACCCAGTACTTC. Amino acids: CATSGRAGETQYF.

The chain has TRBV7-2 and TRBJ2-5, with unresolved D. The CDR3 covers 13 residues. The ends were cut back, 3 bases at V and 5 bases at J, with 10 bases in the middle. Germline CDR1 SGHTA, CDR2 FQGNSA. CDR3 sequence reads: CASSLSWKETQYF. CDR3 sequence (DNA): TGTGCCAGCAGCTTGAGTTGGAAGGAGACCCAGTACTTC.

V gene TRBV7-9 combines with J gene TRBJ2-1; 7 bases map to TRBD2. The germline CDR1 and CDR2 sequences are SEHNR and FQNEAQ (reference sequence). The CDR3 totals 18 residues. After removal of 6 bases from V and 5 bases from J, the junction contained 19 bases not matched to a gene. CDR3 nucleotides: TGTGCCAGCAGTCCGAAGAGCGGGGCCCCCGCCCGCCACAATGAGCAGTTCTTC. It codes for CASSPKSGAPARHNEQFF.

V usage is TRBV5-4 and J usage is TRBJ2-7, with a tentative D call TRBD2 (7 bases). V was trimmed by 4 bases and J by 5 bases, leaving 16 bases between them. The CDR3 contains 14 residues. Germline V gives CDR1 SGHNT, CDR2 YYREEE (reference sequence). The CDR3 spells CASSRGGVRDEQYF. The CDR3 DNA reads TGTGCCAGCAGCCGCGGGGGCGTGAGAGACGAGCAGTACTTC.

The gene calls are TRBV11-3 and TRBJ2-7; possible D gene TRBD2, 5 bases. This CDR3 contains 14 residues. Germline CDR1 is SGHNT and CDR2 is YENEEA. V dropped 5 bases and J dropped 7 bases, with 18 bases sitting between them. Here the CDR3 reads CASSPIGLLGEQYF. In DNA form, the CDR3 reads TGTGCCAGCAGCCCAATCGGACTCCTAGGGGAGCAGTACTTC.

Only a few counts were recorded for this clone. The DNA of the CDR3 is TGTGCCAGCAGCCAGGGTAGCAATCAGCCCCAGCATTTT. The encoded protein is CASSQGSNQPQHF. The gene calls are TRBV14 and TRBJ1-5; D is unclear. This CDR3 is 13 amino acids long. Trimming took off 3 bases at V and 0 bases at J, with 3 bases between the two ends. Germline V gene lookup returns CDR1 SGHDN and CDR2 FVKESK. Drawing the rest from reference TRBV14 and TRBJ1-5, the complete variable domain is EAGVTQFPSHSVIEKGQTVTLRCDPISGHDNLYWYRRVMGKEIKFLLHFVKESKQDESGMPNNRFLAERTGGTYSTLKVQPAELEDSGVYFCASSQGSNQPQHFGDGTRLSIL.

This sequence joins TRBV28 and TRBJ2-7; TRBD1 is a possible D gene (6 bases). Germline V gene lookup returns CDR1 MDHEN and CDR2 SYDVKM. The CDR3 has 13 amino acids. The V gene lost 4 bases and the J gene lost 7 bases, with 14 bases spanning the gap. The CDR3 is CASSSGVLMEQYF. The CDR3 region has the DNA TGTGCCAGCAGTTCAGGGGTGCTGATGGAGCAGTACTTC.

The chain uses TRBV23-1 and TRBJ2-7; weak D call: TRBD2 (5 bases). TRBV23-1 is an ORF; its function is uncertain. Trimming removed 2 bases at V and 2 bases at J, with 16 bases between. CDR3 size: 16 residues. For the CDR3, the DNA is TGCGCCAGCAGTCAAAATTTTTATCCGGGGACCTACGAGCAGTACTTC. Translation gives CASSQNFYPGTYEQYF.

The chain employs TRBV28 and TRBJ1-4; 8 bases line up with TRBD1. CDR1 and CDR2 from the germline V gene are MDHEN and SYDVKM. The CDR3 is made up of 14 amino acids. With V trimmed by 4 bases and J by 5 bases, 3 bases remained unmatched. CDR3 nucleotides: TGTGCCAGCAGTTCAGGACAGGGAAATGAAAAACTGTTTTTT. Translation: CASSSGQGNEKLFF.

V gene TRBV21-1 combines with J gene TRBJ2-1; the D segment call TRBD2 is taken from the table without a DNA check. TRBV21-1 is given as a pseudogene. The CDR3 consists of 17 residues. DNA of the CDR3: TGTGCCAGCAGGCCGAATAACGGGACTAGCGGGAGCGATGAGCAGTTCTTC. Translation: CASRPNNGTSGSDEQFF.

This chain links TRBV7-6 with TRBJ2-1; TRBD2 matches 8 bases. The CDR3 runs 15 residues. V shed 2 bases, J shed 3 bases, and the junction held 3 bases outside the gene matches. Germline V gives CDR1 SGHVS, CDR2 FNYEAQ. CDR3 loop: CASSLQTSGYNEQFF. The CDR3 region has the DNA TGTGCCAGCAGCTTACAAACTAGCGGCTACAATGAGCAGTTCTTC. Full variable domain (rest looked up from reference TRBV7-6 and TRBJ2-1): GAGVSQSPRYKVTKRGQDVALRCDPISGHVSLYWYRQALGQGPEFLTYFNYEAQQDKSGLPNDRFSAERPEGSISTLTIQRTEQRDSAMYRCASSLQTSGYNEQFFGPGTRLTVL.

The chain combines TRBV6-1 with TRBJ2-5, with D perhaps being TRBD1 or TRBD2 (5 bases each). V lost 6 bases to trimming and J lost 5 bases, with 13 bases between them. The CDR3 has 13 amino acids. Germline CDR1 MNHNS, CDR2 SASEGT. The CDR3 nucleotides are TGTGCCAGCAGAGGGGACCGCGGGGAGACCCAGTACTTC. Residues: CASRGDRGETQYF.

The chain couples TRBV28 to TRBJ2-7; unclear D gene. Germline V gene sequence: CDR1 MDHEN, CDR2 SYDVKM. V was cut by 4 bases and J by 2 bases, with 18 bases left in between. CDR3 length: 16 amino acids. CDR3 nucleotide sequence: TGTGCCAGCAGTTCCGCCCGGGCTAGTGGGACCTACGAGCAGTACTTC. It specifies CASSSARASGTYEQYF.

The rearrangement links TRBV6-5 to TRBJ2-5; D call uncertain. V was pared by 4 bases and J by 2 bases, with 11 bases between. The CDR3 extends over 14 amino acids. CDR1 and CDR2 (germline): MNHEY, SVGAGI. CDR3 in amino acids: CASSSPGKQETQYF. CDR3 coding DNA: TGTGCCAGCAGTTCCCCGGGCAAACAAGAGACCCAGTACTTC.

This sequence joins TRBV28 and TRBJ1-2; no clear D gene. The V gene lost 5 bases and the J gene lost 3 bases, with 16 bases spanning the gap. Per the germline V gene, CDR1 is MDHEN and CDR2 is SYDVKM. The CDR3 is 15 amino acids. CDR3 residues: CASSLNTNGDYGYTF. CDR3 sequence (DNA): TGTGCCAGCAGTCTAAACACCAATGGGGACTATGGCTACACCTTC.

J is TRBJ2-2 and V is TRBV11-3; D remains unclear. Germline V lookup: CDR1 SGHNT, CDR2 YENEEA. The CDR3 runs 17 residues. V lost 3 bases and J 0 bases, leaving 14 bases between the germline ends. Here the CDR3 reads CASSFEVGGSNTGELFF. CDR3 nucleotides: TGTGCCAGCAGCTTCGAGGTGGGCGGCTCGAACACCGGGGAGCTGTTTTTT.

This clone has just one count. The chain couples TRBV19 to TRBJ2-4; the D is unclear. Germline assignment: CDR1 LNHDA and CDR2 SQIVND (reference sequence). The CDR3 is 13 residues long. The V end lost 6 bases, the J end lost 4 bases, and 10 bases lay between the germline ends. Written as DNA, the CDR3 is TGTGCCAGTAGGGCAGGAGCAAAAAACATTCAGTACTTC. It specifies CASRAGAKNIQYF.

This clone was recorded only once. The J gene is TRBJ2-5, the V gene TRBV7-8; 9 nucleotides match TRBD2. This CDR3 contains 15 residues. V was clipped by 4 bases and J by 5 bases; unmatched bases: 8. Germline V gene lookup returns CDR1 SGHVS and CDR2 FQNEAQ. The CDR3 is CASSSRTSAGETQYF. Written as DNA, the CDR3 is TGTGCCAGCAGCTCCCGGACTAGCGCAGGGGAGACCCAGTACTTC. Drawing the rest from reference TRBV7-8 and TRBJ2-5, the complete variable domain is GAGVSQSPRYKVAKRGQDVALRCDPISGHVSLFWYQQALGQGPEFLTYFQNEAQLDKSGLPSDRFFAERPEGSVSTLKIQRTQQEDSAVYLCASSSRTSAGETQYFGPGTRLLVL.

This rearrangement joins TRBV28 to TRBJ1-4; tentatively, D is TRBD1 (6 bases). This CDR3 region has 14 residues. In germline, CDR1 is MDHEN, CDR2 SYDVKM. The V end lost 6 bases, the J end lost 12 bases, and 20 bases lay between the germline ends. The CDR3 reads CASRETGRLAELFF. CDR3 nucleotide sequence: TGTGCCAGCAGGGAAACAGGGCGATTGGCAGAACTGTTTTTT.

V and J are TRBV5-1 and TRBJ2-5, with D tentatively TRBD1 or TRBD2 (5 bases each). The end of the DNA fits TRBJ2-7 better, so the J call may be wrong. CDR3 length: 18 amino acids. Germline V gives CDR1 SGHRS, CDR2 YFSETQ. The CDR3 spells CASSSQKSNRGRSYEQYF. The CDR3 nucleotides read TGCGCCAGCAGCTCGCAAAAATCTAACCGGGGCCGCTCCTACGAGCAGTACTTC.

The rearrangement joins TRBV27 to TRBJ1-2; 7 bases align to TRBD1. The CDR3 contains 15 residues. V dropped 5 bases and J dropped 5; count of bases not matched to a gene: 11. CDR1 and CDR2 (germline): MNHEY, SMNVEV (reference sequence). The CDR3: CASSLRQGELYGYTF. CDR3 nucleotide sequence: TGTGCCAGCAGTCTCCGACAGGGTGAACTATATGGCTACACCTTC.